The next 7 T cell receptor beta chains were all read from a single sample in a study of blood T cell repertoires in COVID-19. Assay used: immunoSEQ multiplex PCR; TCRdb lists only in-frame clones, some missing. The sample lists over 400,000 clones, 86% occurring once. Material for sequencing was peripheral blood. Every receptor here comes from a woman aged 30 to 39 with active or convalescent COVID-19.

V usage is TRBV6-1 and J usage is TRBJ1-1; tentative D call: TRBD1 (6 bases). Looked up from germline, CDR1 is MNHNS and CDR2 is SASEGT. V shed 4 bases and J shed 3 bases, with 24 bases lying between them. This CDR3 has 18 residues. CDR3 in DNA: TGTGCCAGCAGTGTTATCGACGTTGGGGGGGCGGATGACACTGAAGCTTTCTTT. Encoded protein: CASSVIDVGGADDTEAFF.

The J gene is TRBJ1-1, the V gene TRBV6-1; 7 bases are a match to TRBD1. The V gene's germline CDR1 is MNHNS and CDR2 SASEGT. CDR3 size: 15 residues. V lost 2 bases and J lost 1; bases outside the gene matches: 4. This chain's CDR3 is CASSEPGQPNTEAFF. The CDR3 DNA follows: TGTGCCAGCAGTGAACCGGGACAGCCGAACACTGAAGCTTTCTTT.

This rearrangement joins TRBV15 to TRBJ2-6; 8 bases match TRBD1. Per the germline V gene, CDR1 is LNHNV and CDR2 is YYDKDF (reference sequence). This CDR3 has 16 amino acids. V lost 4 bases to trimming and J lost 1 base; unmatched junction nucleotides: 3. The CDR3 DNA reads TGTGCCACCAGCAAAGGACAGGGTTCTGGGGCCAACGTCCTGACTTTC. Its protein product is CATSKGQGSGANVLTF.

This chain links TRBV5-1 with TRBJ1-6; 8 nucleotides match TRBD1. The CDR3 is 16 amino acids. The germline V gene has CDR1 SGHRS and CDR2 YFSETQ. V lost 0 bases to trimming and J lost 8 bases; unmatched junction nucleotides: 7. The CDR3 DNA reads as TGCGCCAGCAGCTTGGGTACCGGGACAGGCGATTCACCCCTCCACTTT. Its translation: CASSLGTGTGDSPLHF.

The genes are TRBV30 and TRBJ1-4; 8 nucleotides align to TRBD1. V lost 0 bases, J lost 7 bases, and 13 bases stayed unmatched. This CDR3 region has 17 residues. Germline assignment: CDR1 GTSNPN and CDR2 SVGIG (reference sequence). CDR3 loop: CAWSVGAGGEFSEKLFF. In DNA form, the CDR3 reads TGTGCCTGGAGTGTGGGGGCAGGGGGCGAGTTTAGTGAAAAACTGTTTTTT.

The chain has TRBV18 and TRBJ1-1; D is unclear. Trimming took off 7 bases at V and 1 base at J, with 22 bases between the two ends. Looked up from germline, CDR1 is KGHSH and CDR2 is LQKENI. This CDR3 is built from 17 residues. CDR3 nucleotides: TGTGCCAGCTTGCCTGGAGAGGGTAATTTCGAGAACACTGAAGCTTTCTTT. It specifies CASLPGEGNFENTEAFF.

V gene TRBV5-4 combines with J gene TRBJ1-2; 9 bases agree with TRBD1. The ends lost 2 bases at V and 2 bases at J; junction bases unmatched: 1. The length of the CDR3 is 14 residues. Germline CDR1 is SGHNT and CDR2 is YYREEE (reference sequence). Here the CDR3 reads CASSLQGANYGYTF. The CDR3, as DNA: TGTGCCAGCAGCTTACAGGGGGCGAACTATGGCTACACCTTC.